Listed here are 12 T cell receptor beta chains from one sample, sequenced in a study of long-term antiretroviral therapy in people with HIV. A v3.0 immunoSEQ assay was performed at survey level. Produced via immunoSEQ multiplex PCR; TCRdb's table is partial and in-frame only. This sample has tens of thousands of clones, with approximately 73% found just once. Specimen: unsorted PBMCs, collected 0.5 years after starting antiretroviral therapy. The receptors come from a woman in her thirties or forties with HIV.

The J gene is TRBJ1-2, the V gene TRBV5-1; TRBD1 aligns across 7 bases. CDR3 length equals 14 residues. CDR1 and CDR2 from the germline V gene are SGHRS and YFSETQ. J gave up 7 bases and V 0 bases, and 6 bases lay outside the gene matches. CDR3 sequence: CASSLEGGRGGYTF. As DNA, the CDR3 is TGCGCCAGCAGCTTGGAAGGGGGCAGAGGTGGCTACACCTTC. Looking up the rest from reference TRBV5-1 and TRBJ1-2 gives the full variable domain: KAGVTQTPRYLIKTRGQQVTLSCSPISGHRSVSWYQQTPGQGLQFLFEYFSETQRNKGNFPGRFSGRQFSNSRSEMNVSTLELGDSALYLCASSLEGGRGGYTFGSGTRLTVV.

The chain combines TRBV18 with TRBJ2-5; D not certain. Germline V gene data show CDR1 as KGHSH and CDR2 as LQKENI. This CDR3 has 12 amino acids. The V and J ends lost 1 base and 4 bases respectively, with 4 bases between them. CDR3 in amino acids: CASSPRSETQYF. CDR3 in DNA: TGTGCCAGCTCACCACGGTCAGAGACCCAGTACTTC.

The CDR3 DNA reads TGTGCCAGCAGTGAGGGGAATGAATGGAACACCGGGGAGCTGTTTTTT. It is translated as CASSEGNEWNTGELFF. This chain links TRBV6-1 with TRBJ2-2; D remains unclear. This CDR3 contains 16 residues. CDR1 is MNHNS and CDR2 is SASEGT in the germline V gene. V lost 3 bases and J lost 1, with 12 bases in between.

This chain links TRBV5-1 with TRBJ1-4; D uncertain. The CDR3 is 14 residues long. V shed 1 base and J shed 0 bases, with 4 bases lying between them. Germline V CDR1 and CDR2: SGHRS, YFSETQ. DNA of the CDR3: TGCGCCAGCAGCTTGACAACAACTAATGAAAAACTGTTTTTT. Its protein product is CASSLTTTNEKLFF.

This chain uses TRBV10-3 with TRBJ2-7; D is unresolved. CDR1 and CDR2 (germline): ENHRY, SYGVKD. V lost 2 bases to trimming and J lost 6 bases, with 17 bases between them. This CDR3 has 15 amino acids. CDR3 nucleotide sequence: TGTGCCATCAGTGAGAGGTCGGATGGGTTTTCCGAGCAGTACTTC. Its protein product is CAISERSDGFSEQYF.

The rearrangement uses TRBV7-2 and TRBJ2-1, with TRBD2 matching 14 bases. CDR1 is SGHTA, CDR2 FQGNSA, per germline. The CDR3 sequence is 15 residues long. Unmatched junction bases numbered 5, after V lost 1 base and J lost 12 bases. The CDR3 region is CASSLETSGGAGQFF. The CDR3 region has the DNA TGTGCCAGCAGCTTAGAGACTAGCGGGGGGGCCGGGCAGTTCTTC. The whole variable domain, remainder taken from reference TRBV7-2 and TRBJ2-1, is GAGVSQSPSNKVTEKGKDVELRCDPISGHTALYWYRQSLGQGLEFLIYFQGNSAPDKSGLPSDRFSAERTGGSVSTLTIQRTQQEDSAVYLCASSLETSGGAGQFFGPGTRLTVL.

The chain recombines TRBV2 with TRBJ2-5; D call uncertain. Germline CDR1 SNHLY, CDR2 FYNNEI. The ends were cut back, 4 bases at V and 4 bases at J, with 10 bases in the middle. The CDR3 has 13 residues. For the CDR3, the DNA is TGTGCCAGCAGTGGGATCCCCCGAGAGACCCAGTACTTC. Its translation is CASSGIPRETQYF.

This clone was counted once. V gene TRBV7-8 combines with J gene TRBJ2-7, with D possibly TRBD2 on 6 matching bases. Germline CDR1 is SGHVS and CDR2 is FQNEAQ. The CDR3 spans 12 residues. With 5 bases removed from V and 5 bases from J, the gap between germline ends came to 10 bases. The CDR3 protein is CASSLGRDEQYF. In DNA form, the CDR3 reads TGTGCCAGCAGCCTCGGGAGAGACGAGCAGTACTTC.

The CDR3 protein is CASSLAEVVETQYF. The CDR3 region has the DNA TGTGCCAGCAGCTTAGCGGAAGTGGTGGAGACCCAGTACTTC. The rearrangement links TRBV7-9 to TRBJ2-5; D unresolved. Between the trimmed V and J ends, which lost 0 bases and 5 bases, there was a span of 10 bases. The CDR3 contains 14 residues. Germline CDR1 SEHNR, CDR2 FQNEAQ (reference sequence). The full variable domain, with the rest looked up from reference TRBV7-9 and TRBJ2-5, is DTGVSQNPRHKITKRGQNVTFRCDPISEHNRLYWYRQTLGQGPEFLTYFQNEAQLEKSRLLSDRFSAERPKGSFSTLEIQRTEQGDSAMYLCASSLAEVVETQYFGPGTRLLVL.

J is TRBJ2-3 and V is TRBV9, with 10 bases that match TRBD2. The CDR3 runs 14 residues. The J segment lost 2 bases and the V segment lost 6 bases, leaving 3 bases of the junction unmatched. In germline, CDR1 is SGDLS, CDR2 YYNGEE. The DNA of the CDR3 is TGTGCCAGCACGACTAGCGGGTACACAGATACGCAGTATTTT. Protein: CASTTSGYTDTQYF.

This chain uses TRBV5-1 with TRBJ1-2; D uncertain. The V end was cut by 3 bases, the J end by 2 bases, with 11 bases between. CDR3 length: 14 amino acids. Germline CDR1 is SGHRS and CDR2 is YFSETQ. This chain's CDR3 is CASSSLASNYGYTF. In DNA form, the CDR3 reads TGCGCCAGCAGCTCCCTAGCCAGCAACTATGGCTACACCTTC.

This clone has only one observation. The gene calls are TRBV4-1 and TRBJ2-1; D is possibly TRBD2 (6 bases). V dropped 4 bases and J dropped 9 bases, with 13 bases sitting between them. There are 13 residues in the CDR3. CDR1 MGHRA and CDR2 YSYEKL come from the germline V gene. Here the CDR3 DNA reads TGCGCCAGCAGCCTTCGAGCGGGCAGTGAGCAGTTCTTC. This translates into CASSLRAGSEQFF.